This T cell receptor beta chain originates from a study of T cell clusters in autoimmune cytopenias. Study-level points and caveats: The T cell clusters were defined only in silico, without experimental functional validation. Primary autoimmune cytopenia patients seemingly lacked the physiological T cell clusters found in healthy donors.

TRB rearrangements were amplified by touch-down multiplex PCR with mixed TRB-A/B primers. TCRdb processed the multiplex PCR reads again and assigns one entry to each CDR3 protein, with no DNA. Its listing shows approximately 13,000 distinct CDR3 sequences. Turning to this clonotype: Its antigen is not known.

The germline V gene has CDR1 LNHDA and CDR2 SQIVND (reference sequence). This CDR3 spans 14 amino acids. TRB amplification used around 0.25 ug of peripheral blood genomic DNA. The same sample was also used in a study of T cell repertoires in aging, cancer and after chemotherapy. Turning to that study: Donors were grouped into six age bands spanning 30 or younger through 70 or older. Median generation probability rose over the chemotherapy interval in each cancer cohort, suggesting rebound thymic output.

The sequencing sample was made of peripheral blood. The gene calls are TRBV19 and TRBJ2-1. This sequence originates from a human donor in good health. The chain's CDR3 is CASSIGPASNEQFF.